The table lists the clone carrying this T cell receptor beta chain with many counts. The data stem from a study of T cells in Graves' hyperthyroidism and ophthalmopathy. RNA transcripts yielded amplified TCR beta CDR3 regions. TCR CDR3 regions were first amplified by RT-PCR with HTBI primers. MiXCR was run by TCRdb on the multiplex PCR reads, yielding one entry per CDR3 protein. The sample lists a few hundred thousand distinct CDR3 sequences; 15% were seen once. CDR1 and CDR2 from the germline V gene are MNHEY and SMNVEV (reference sequence). This CDR3 spans 17 amino acids. V lost 0 bases to trimming and J lost 4 bases; unmatched junction nucleotides: 9.

This TCR was sampled from a woman aged 30 to 39 with Graves' hyperthyroidism. The sequencing input was blood. The gene calls are TRBV27 and TRBJ1-5, with 7 positions matching TRBD1. In DNA form, the CDR3 reads TGTGCCAGCAGTTTATCCCCCTCGACAGGGTCAAATCAGCCCCAGCATTTT. Protein product: CASSLSPSTGSNQPQHF.